This TCR beta chain was obtained from a study of cytomegalovirus exposure and HLA in healthy donors. Findings and limits, study-wide: The study had only CMV serostatus as immune exposure information. Near-uniform donor sequencing depth was presumed by presence/absence analyses.

The PCR was carried out with 60 Vbeta primers and 13 Jbeta primers. The repertoire was sequenced with immunoSEQ multiplex PCR; TCRdb's copy has only in-frame clones and lacks some. This sample has about 130,000 clones, with roughly 80% found just once. The CDR3 runs 15 residues. Germline V CDR1 and CDR2: SGHRS, YFSETQ. The V gene end was trimmed by 3 bases and the J gene end by 1 base; junction bases not matched to a gene: 5. Note on this clone: Its antigen is unidentified.

This sequence was found in a boy aged 5 to 17 in good health and CMV-seronegative. This chain uses TRBV5-1 with TRBJ1-1; TRBD1 agrees at 8 bases. The sample taken for sequencing was PBMCs. The CDR3 sequence: CASSSSGTGNTEAFF. Here the CDR3 DNA reads TGCGCCAGCAGCTCGAGTGGGACAGGGAACACTGAAGCTTTCTTT.